The 31 T cell receptor beta chains listed next were all sequenced from one sample in a study of radiotherapy plus CTLA-4 blockade in lung cancer (dated 2018 in TCRdb). Receptors were amplified or captured by the immunoSEQ multiplex PCR assay. This is the immuneACCESS table as TCRdb keeps it, with only in-frame sequences that have V and J called. A part of the clones is gone; compared with another copy, unresolved V genes explain less than half, and the rest is unexplained. The sample table records about 100,000 clones; 80% to 90% of these occur just once. The ten largest clones take up around 0.8% of the sample. Sequences were derived from peripheral blood, sampled from a patient treated with radiotherapy plus ipilimumab. Receptors originate from a human donor with non-small cell lung cancer who had stable disease on radiotherapy plus ipilimumab.

J is TRBJ1-6 and V is TRBV19, with a weak D call TRBD1 (6 bases). V was cut by 6 bases and J by 8 bases, with 14 bases left in between. CDR3 length: 14 residues. In germline, CDR1 is LNHDA, CDR2 SQIVND (reference sequence). The CDR3 loop is CASRYQGGDSPLHF. CDR3 DNA: TGTGCCAGTAGGTACCAAGGGGGAGATTCACCCCTCCACTTT.

This chain uses TRBV19 with TRBJ1-5; TRBD1 might be the D (5 bases). The CDR3 sequence is 15 residues long. CDR1 and CDR2 (germline): LNHDA, SQIVND (reference sequence). Trimming cost V 6 bases and J 6 bases, with 18 bases left between them. This CDR3 is CASSVGRGNGQPQHF. CDR3 in DNA: TGTGCCAGTAGCGTCGGACGGGGGAATGGTCAGCCCCAGCATTTT.

The chain is built from TRBV4-2 and TRBJ2-7, with TRBD2 identical over 12 bases. The V segment lost 4 bases and the J segment 5 bases; nucleotides outside the gene matches: 12. The CDR3 has 17 amino acids. CDR1 and CDR2 (germline): LGHNA, YNFKEQ. This CDR3 is CASSPEAASGRAHEQYF. The CDR3 bases are TGTGCCAGCAGCCCAGAAGCCGCTAGCGGGAGGGCCCACGAGCAGTACTTC.

The J gene is TRBJ1-1, the V gene TRBV28, with 8 positions matching TRBD1. This CDR3 region has 12 residues. Germline assignment: CDR1 MDHEN and CDR2 SYDVKM. The V gene end was trimmed by 7 bases and the J gene end by 4 bases; junction bases not matched to a gene: 2. The CDR3 is CASKTGGTEAFF. Written as DNA, the CDR3 is TGTGCCAGCAAAACAGGGGGCACTGAAGCTTTCTTT. Together with reference TRBV28 and TRBJ1-1, the CDR3 gives the full variable domain: DVKVTQSSRYLVKRTGEKVFLECVQDMDHENMFWYRQDPGLGLRLIYFSYDVKMKEKGDIPEGYSVSREKKERFSLILESASTNQTSMYLCASKTGGTEAFFGQGTRLTVV.

V gene TRBV2 combines with J gene TRBJ2-3, with TRBD2 matching over 7 bases. The CDR3 has 12 residues. The trim removed 7 bases at V and 4 bases at J, leaving 2 bases unmatched. Germline CDR1 reads SNHLY; CDR2 reads FYNNEI. In nucleotides, the CDR3 is TGTGCCAGCACCCTAGCGGCAGATACGCAGTATTTT. Amino acids: CASTLAADTQYF.

The chain uses TRBV27 and TRBJ2-5; D may be TRBD2 (5 bases). Trimming removed 2 bases from V and 1 base from J, with 8 bases in between. CDR3 length: 14 amino acids. Germline V lookup: CDR1 MNHEY, CDR2 SMNVEV (reference sequence). CDR3 coding DNA: TGTGCCAGCAGTTTACCGGGAACCCAAGAGACCCAGTACTTC. It yields the protein CASSLPGTQETQYF.

This rearrangement joins TRBV7-2 to TRBJ2-5; D is uncertain. Germline V gene data show CDR1 as SGHTA and CDR2 as FQGNSA. The CDR3 has 13 residues. Trimming cost V 5 bases and J 1 base, with 8 bases left between them. CDR3 loop: CASSQPTQETQYF. The DNA for the CDR3 is TGTGCCAGCAGCCAGCCGACCCAAGAGACCCAGTACTTC.

The V call is TRBV5-1, the J call TRBJ1-3, with 8 positions matching TRBD1. Per the germline V gene, CDR1 is SGHRS and CDR2 is YFSETQ. The CDR3 has 15 residues. Trimming took 2 bases from V and 0 from J; bases not matched to a gene: 1. CDR3 amino acids: CASSFGQGSGNTIYF. The CDR3 DNA sequence: TGCGCCAGCAGCTTTGGACAGGGCTCTGGAAACACCATATATTTT.

This clone appeared once. J is TRBJ1-5 and V is TRBV2; D remains unclear. Germline CDR1 SNHLY, CDR2 FYNNEI. V dropped 2 bases and J dropped 4 bases, with 9 bases sitting between them. The CDR3 is 14 amino acids. Written as DNA, the CDR3 is TGTGCCAGCAGTGAAAGCCAGATTAATCAGCCCCAGCATTTT. This gives the protein CASSESQINQPQHF.

CDR3: CASSLGSGSEAFF. The CDR3 bases are TGTGCCAGCAGCTTAGGGTCAGGGTCTGAAGCTTTCTTT. The rearrangement uses TRBV11-2 and TRBJ1-1; D perhaps matches TRBD1 (5 bases). V dropped 1 base and J dropped 6 bases, with 9 bases sitting between them. Germline CDR1 and CDR2: SGHAT and FQNNGV. The length of the CDR3 is 13 residues.

V is TRBV5-1 and J is TRBJ2-5; D is perhaps TRBD1 or TRBD2 (6 bases each). The CDR3 sequence is 15 residues long. The germline V gene has CDR1 SGHRS and CDR2 YFSETQ. V was shortened by 2 bases and J by 5 bases, with 16 bases between the two germline ends. CDR3 bases: TGCGCCAGCAGCTTTAACCCGGGGGCAGGGGAGACCCAGTACTTC. This sequence encodes CASSFNPGAGETQYF.

This chain uses TRBV28 with TRBJ1-2; the match to TRBD1 covers 7 bases. V lost 7 bases and J lost 4; bases outside the gene matches: 6. This CDR3 is 13 amino acids long. Germline CDR1 and CDR2: MDHEN and SYDVKM. The CDR3 nucleotides are TGTGCCAGCACCGACAGGGCGGCCTATGGCTACACCTTC. Its protein product is CASTDRAAYGYTF.

The chain combines TRBV5-1 with TRBJ1-2; weak D call: TRBD1 (6 bases). In germline, CDR1 is SGHRS, CDR2 YFSETQ. This CDR3 has 14 residues. V lost 4 bases, J lost 7 bases, and 17 bases lay in between. The CDR3 DNA reads as TGCGCCAGCAGCGCCGGGACATCCCTTTTTGGCTACACCTTC. This codes for CASSAGTSLFGYTF.

This sequence joins TRBV10-3 and TRBJ2-3, with D hard to call. V was cut by 11 bases and J by 2 bases, with 14 bases left in between. Germline lookup yields CDR1 ENHRY and CDR2 SYGVKD. This CDR3 has 13 amino acids. CDR3 protein: CASSRTYTDTQYF. CDR3 sequence (DNA): TGTGCCTCCTCGAGAACTTACACAGATACGCAGTATTTT.

This clone turned up a few times. The chain recombines TRBV9 with TRBJ1-3; weak D call: TRBD1 (5 bases). Trimming left V 0 bases short and J 8 bases short, with 12 bases between. CDR3 size: 14 residues. Germline V gene sequence: CDR1 SGDLS, CDR2 YYNGEE. The CDR3 loop reads CASSVGQSGDTIYF. The DNA for the CDR3 is TGTGCCAGCAGCGTAGGACAGTCGGGCGACACCATATATTTT.

A few counts support this clone. The V gene is TRBV2, the J gene TRBJ2-1, with a tentative D call TRBD1 (7 bases). Trimming took 4 bases from V and 6 from J, leaving 13 bases between them. CDR3 length equals 14 residues. Germline V lookup: CDR1 SNHLY, CDR2 FYNNEI. The CDR3 DNA reads TGTGCCAGCAGTGGATACAGGGGAGGCAATGAGCAGTTCTTC. It translates to CASSGYRGGNEQFF.

V is TRBV18 and J is TRBJ1-2; D gene uncertain. Germline CDR1 is KGHSH and CDR2 is LQKENI. The CDR3 is made up of 13 amino acids. Trimming removed 2 bases from V and 14 bases from J, with 18 bases in between. The CDR3: CASSPFAEEVRTF. As DNA, the CDR3 is TGTGCCAGCTCACCATTCGCGGAGGAGGTGAGGACCTTC.

The V call is TRBV18, the J call TRBJ1-4; 7 bases are a match to TRBD1. J gave up 3 bases and V 3 bases, and 4 bases lay outside the gene matches. The germline V gene has CDR1 KGHSH and CDR2 LQKENI. The CDR3 length is 15 residues. For the CDR3, the DNA is TGTGCCAGCTCACCCCCCGGGACAGCTAATGAAAAACTGTTTTTT. Residues: CASSPPGTANEKLFF.

The chain employs TRBV11-2 and TRBJ2-2, with TRBD1 matching over 7 bases. V was pared by 5 bases and J by 2 bases, with 5 bases of the junction left unmatched. The germline CDR1 and CDR2 sequences are SGHAT and FQNNGV. This CDR3 is 15 amino acids long. This CDR3 is CASSRDRINTGELFF. CDR3 DNA sequence: TGTGCCAGCAGCCGGGACAGAATTAACACCGGGGAGCTGTTTTTT. The full variable domain, in which reference TRBV11-2 and TRBJ2-2 provide the parts outside the CDR3, is EAGVAQSPRYKIIEKRQSVAFWCNPISGHATLYWYQQILGQGPKLLIQFQNNGVVDDSQLPKDRFSAERLKGVDSTLKIQPAKLEDSAVYLCASSRDRINTGELFFGEGSRLTVL.

This clone was recorded only once. The chain joins TRBV29-1 to TRBJ2-7, with D uncertain. The ends were cut back, 7 bases at V and 0 bases at J, with 10 bases in the middle. In germline, CDR1 is SQVTM, CDR2 ANQGSEA. This CDR3 spans 12 amino acids. DNA for the CDR3: TGCAGCGCCCACGCGGCCTCCTACGAGCAGTACTTC. Protein: CSAHAASYEQYF.

The chain couples TRBV7-9 to TRBJ2-5, with TRBD2 identical over 9 bases. From germline, CDR1 is SEHNR and CDR2 FQNEAQ (reference sequence). V gave up 5 bases and J gave up 2 bases; unmatched junction bases: 6. This CDR3 has 15 residues. The CDR3 sequence is CASSPDSGGQETQYF. CDR3 coding DNA: TGTGCCAGCAGCCCCGATAGCGGGGGTCAAGAGACCCAGTACTTC.

A single count supports this clone. This chain joins TRBV28 and TRBJ2-7; D not resolved. Germline-derived CDR1 and CDR2 are MDHEN and SYDVKM. The CDR3 is 13 amino acids. Deletions cut 5 bases from V and 7 bases from J, with 15 bases between. The CDR3 coding sequence is TGTGCCAGCAGTCTCCGATCTCCTAGTGAGCAGTACTTC. It specifies CASSLRSPSEQYF.

This chain uses TRBV10-2 with TRBJ2-7, with D unresolved. Germline CDR1 and CDR2: WSHSY and SAAADI. CDR3 length: 12 amino acids. Trimming took off 5 bases at V and 5 bases at J, with 10 bases between the two ends. The CDR3 DNA reads TGCGCCAGCAGTTCTCCACGAAACGAGCAGTACTTC. This codes for CASSSPRNEQYF.

This clone occurred once. The CDR3 spells CASRSRESTEAFF. The CDR3 DNA reads TGCGCCAGCAGGTCCCGGGAATCCACTGAAGCTTTCTTT. The genes are TRBV10-1 and TRBJ1-1; D unresolved. Germline V CDR1 and CDR2: WNHNN, SYGVQD (reference sequence). V lost 6 bases and J lost 4, with 12 bases in between. The CDR3 is made up of 13 amino acids.

This chain uses TRBV6-6 with TRBJ1-2, with D maybe TRBD1 (5 bases). The germline CDR1 and CDR2 sequences are MNHNY and SVGAGI (reference sequence). CDR3 size: 14 residues. The V and J ends lost 0 bases and 3 bases respectively, with 8 bases between them. The CDR3 here is CASSYSTAYYGYTF. The CDR3 DNA is TGTGCCAGCAGTTACTCGACAGCATACTATGGCTACACCTTC.

The chain recombines TRBV29-1 with TRBJ2-1; a possible D gene is TRBD1 (5 bases). The germline V gene has CDR1 SQVTM and CDR2 ANQGSEA. V was shortened by 5 bases and J by 0 bases, with 20 bases between the two germline ends. The CDR3 runs to 17 residues. The DNA of the CDR3 is TGCAGCGTTCGCCCCGACAGACCAAATTACTCCTACAATGAGCAGTTCTTC. Translated, it gives CSVRPDRPNYSYNEQFF.

This chain uses TRBV28 with TRBJ1-2, with D unresolved. The CDR3 extends over 14 amino acids. V was cut by 5 bases and J by 4 bases, with 14 bases left in between. CDR1 and CDR2 (germline): MDHEN, SYDVKM. The CDR3 protein is CASSPPSGSYGYTF. CDR3 DNA: TGTGCCAGCAGTCCCCCCTCCGGGAGCTATGGCTACACCTTC.

This clone was seen only once. This chain links TRBV5-1 with TRBJ2-2; D remains unclear. V lost 0 bases to trimming and J lost 0 bases, with 9 bases between them. This CDR3 is built from 16 residues. Germline CDR1 and CDR2: SGHRS and YFSETQ. The CDR3 nucleotides read TGCGCCAGCAGCTTGGGAGGTGGCGCGAACACCGGGGAGCTGTTTTTT. Its translation is CASSLGGGANTGELFF.

This sequence joins TRBV9 and TRBJ1-2; 9 bases match TRBD1. V dropped 0 bases and J dropped 8; count of bases not matched to a gene: 8. This CDR3 has 15 amino acids. The germline V gene encodes CDR1 SGDLS and CDR2 YYNGEE. The CDR3 region has the DNA TGTGCCAGCAGCGTAGATAACAGGGGGCGCGGAGGCTACACCTTC. Its translation: CASSVDNRGRGGYTF.

This chain joins TRBV30 and TRBJ2-3; TRBD2 matches at 7 bases. Trimming cost V 5 bases and J 3 bases; bases outside gene matches: 2. The CDR3 runs 12 residues. The V gene's germline CDR1 is GTSNPN and CDR2 SVGIG (reference sequence). The chain's CDR3 is CAWVGGTDTQYF. The CDR3 DNA reads TGTGCCTGGGTCGGGGGGACAGATACGCAGTATTTT.

This rearrangement joins TRBV10-2 to TRBJ2-1, with no clear D. CDR1 is WSHSY, CDR2 SAAADI, per germline. This CDR3 has 11 amino acids. Trimming took off 3 bases at V and 10 bases at J, with 7 bases between the two ends. CDR3 coding DNA: TGCGCCAGCAGTGAACTACAGGAGCAGTTCTTC. Amino acids: CASSELQEQFF.